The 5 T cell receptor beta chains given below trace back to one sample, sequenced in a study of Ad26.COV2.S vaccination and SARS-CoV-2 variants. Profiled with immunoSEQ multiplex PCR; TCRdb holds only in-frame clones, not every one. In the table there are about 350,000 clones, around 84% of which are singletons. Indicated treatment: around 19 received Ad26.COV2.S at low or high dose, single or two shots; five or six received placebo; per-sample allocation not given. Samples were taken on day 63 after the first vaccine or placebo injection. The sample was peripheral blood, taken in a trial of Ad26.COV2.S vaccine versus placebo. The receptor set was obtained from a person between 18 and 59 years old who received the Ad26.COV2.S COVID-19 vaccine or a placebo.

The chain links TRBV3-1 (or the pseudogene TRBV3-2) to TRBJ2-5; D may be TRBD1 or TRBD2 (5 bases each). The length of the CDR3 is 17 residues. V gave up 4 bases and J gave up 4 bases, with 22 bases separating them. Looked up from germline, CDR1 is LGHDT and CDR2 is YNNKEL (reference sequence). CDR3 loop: CASSPRHLAGGGETQYF. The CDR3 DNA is TGTGCCAGCAGCCCGCGTCACCTCGCGGGTGGGGGAGAGACCCAGTACTTC.

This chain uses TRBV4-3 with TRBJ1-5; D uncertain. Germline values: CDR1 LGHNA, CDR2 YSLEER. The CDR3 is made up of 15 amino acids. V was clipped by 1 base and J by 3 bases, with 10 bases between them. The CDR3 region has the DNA TGCGCCAGCAGCCAAGGGCCTACAAACAATCAGCCCCAGCATTTT. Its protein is CASSQGPTNNQPQHF.

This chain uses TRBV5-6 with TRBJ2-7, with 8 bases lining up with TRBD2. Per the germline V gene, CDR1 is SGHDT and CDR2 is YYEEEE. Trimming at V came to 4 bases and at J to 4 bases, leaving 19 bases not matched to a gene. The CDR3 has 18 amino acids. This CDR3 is CASSAMPGLEVIPYEQYF. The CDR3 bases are TGTGCCAGCAGCGCAATGCCGGGACTAGAGGTAATCCCTTACGAGCAGTACTTC.

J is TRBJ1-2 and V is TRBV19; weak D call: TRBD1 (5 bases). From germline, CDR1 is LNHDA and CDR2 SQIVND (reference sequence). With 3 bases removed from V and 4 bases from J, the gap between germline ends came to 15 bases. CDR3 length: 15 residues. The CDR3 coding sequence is TGTGCCAGTAGTATTTCCAGGGCCTTTTTCTATGGCTACACCTTC. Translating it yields CASSISRAFFYGYTF.

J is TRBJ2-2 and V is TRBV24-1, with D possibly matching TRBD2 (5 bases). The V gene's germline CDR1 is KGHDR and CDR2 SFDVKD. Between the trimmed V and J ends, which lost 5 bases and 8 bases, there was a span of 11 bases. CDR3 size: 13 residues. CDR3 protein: CATSGESRGELFF. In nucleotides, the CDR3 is TGTGCCACCAGTGGGGAGTCGCGAGGGGAGCTGTTTTTT.